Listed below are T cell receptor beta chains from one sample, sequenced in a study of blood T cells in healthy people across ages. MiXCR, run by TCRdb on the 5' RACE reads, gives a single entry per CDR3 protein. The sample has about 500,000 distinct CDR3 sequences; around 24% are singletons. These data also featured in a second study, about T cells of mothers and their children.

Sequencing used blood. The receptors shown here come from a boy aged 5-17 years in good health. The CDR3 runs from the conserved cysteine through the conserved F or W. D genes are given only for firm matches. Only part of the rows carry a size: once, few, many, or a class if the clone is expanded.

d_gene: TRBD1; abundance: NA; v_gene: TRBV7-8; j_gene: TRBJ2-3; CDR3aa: CASSLVVIVGTGPWDTQYF
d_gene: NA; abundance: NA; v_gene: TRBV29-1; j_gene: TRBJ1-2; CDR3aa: CSVGSKEGPYGYTF
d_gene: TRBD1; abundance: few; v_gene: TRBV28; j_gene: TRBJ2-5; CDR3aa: CASRVPGTGGETQYF
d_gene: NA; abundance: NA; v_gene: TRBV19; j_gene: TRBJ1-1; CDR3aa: CASSTPQGFSTEAFF
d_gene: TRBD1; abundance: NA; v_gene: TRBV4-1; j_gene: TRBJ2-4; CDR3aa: CASSPTGGTTKNIQYF
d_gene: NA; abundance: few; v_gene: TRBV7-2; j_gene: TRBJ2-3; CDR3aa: CASSLGDGGHHTDTQYF
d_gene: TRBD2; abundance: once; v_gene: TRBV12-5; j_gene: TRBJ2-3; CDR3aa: CASALLGLALFVDTQYF
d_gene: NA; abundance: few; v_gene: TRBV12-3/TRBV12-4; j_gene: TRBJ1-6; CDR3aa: CASSLARNSPLHF
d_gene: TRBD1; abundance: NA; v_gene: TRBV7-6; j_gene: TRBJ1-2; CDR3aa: CASSPTNRGGYGYTF
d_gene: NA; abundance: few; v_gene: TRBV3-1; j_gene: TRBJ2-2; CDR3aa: CASLRAGTGELFF
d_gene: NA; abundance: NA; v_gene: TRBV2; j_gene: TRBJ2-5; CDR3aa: CASSERRAQETQYF
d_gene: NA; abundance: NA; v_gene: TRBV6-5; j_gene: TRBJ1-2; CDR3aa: CASSSHPNTVSDGYTF
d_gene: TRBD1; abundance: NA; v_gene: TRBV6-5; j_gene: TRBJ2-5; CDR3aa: CASRKLGTGQETQYF